This T cell receptor beta chain was observed in a study of radiation and T cells in renal cell carcinoma. About this clone: Its target is not known.

Produced via immunoSEQ multiplex PCR; TCRdb's table is partial and in-frame only. The sample includes approximately 80,000 clones, roughly nine tenths of them seen just once. V lost 4 bases, J lost 4 bases, and 17 bases lay in between. From germline, CDR1 is SGHTA and CDR2 FQGNSA. This CDR3 region has 16 residues. As to time point: blood 4 weeks post-SBRT, at nephrectomy. Documented treatment: 15 Gy SBRT to primary tumor, nephrectomy 4 weeks later. Radiation-treated patients gave blood at baseline, week 2 and week 4. This renal cell carcinoma was of the clear cell type. Findings of the study overall: From baseline, blood top tumor clonotypes peaked at 2 weeks post-radiation.

The input for sequencing was blood, taken from a patient whose treatment included radiotherapy and nephrectomy. The V gene is TRBV7-2, the J gene TRBJ1-3; TRBD1 is a possible D gene (5 bases). This TCR came from a woman in her seventies with renal cell carcinoma. The CDR3 is CASSSPGPTRGNTIYF. Here the CDR3 DNA reads TGTGCCAGCAGCTCCCCAGGGCCCACTCGGGGAAACACCATATATTTT. Combining the CDR3 with reference TRBV7-2 and TRBJ1-3 gives the whole variable domain GAGVSQSPSNKVTEKGKDVELRCDPISGHTALYWYRQSLGQGLEFLIYFQGNSAPDKSGLPSDRFSAERTGGSVSTLTIQRTQQEDSAVYLCASSSPGPTRGNTIYFGEGSWLTVV.